Below, 23 T cell receptor beta chains from the same sample are listed, as sequenced in a study of OX40 agonist ivuxolimab in advanced cancers. Using immunoSEQ multiplex PCR, the repertoire was profiled, and TCRdb retains in-frame clones only, with some absent. The sample records fewer than 80,000 clones, over 65% being singletons. The sample here was CD4+ or CD8+ T cells sorted from blood, taken in a trial of the OX40 agonist ivuxolimab. The receptor source for this set is an adult with an advanced solid tumor such as melanoma, head and neck, liver or kidney cancer.

Here the CDR3 reads CASSQLPGQASYEQYF. The CDR3 DNA is TGTGCCAGCAGCCAGCTGCCGGGACAGGCTTCCTACGAGCAGTACTTC. This chain connects TRBV5-6 to TRBJ2-7, with TRBD1 identical over 8 bases. The CDR3 runs 16 residues. Germline lookup yields CDR1 SGHDT and CDR2 YYEEEE. J was trimmed by 1 base and V by 4 bases; bases with no gene match: 10.

The chain joins TRBV25-1 to TRBJ2-3; D unresolved. The germline V gene has CDR1 MGHDK and CDR2 SYGVNS. The length of the CDR3 is 11 residues. V dropped 7 bases and J dropped 4 bases, with 6 bases sitting between them. CDR3 DNA: TGTGCCAGCATGAGTGCAGATACGCAGTATTTT. Translated, it gives CASMSADTQYF.

The chain uses TRBV14 and TRBJ1-2; D is undetermined. Trimming shortened V by 3 bases and J by 8 bases, and 13 bases separated the two germline ends. Per germline, CDR1 SGHDN and CDR2 FVKESK. CDR3 length equals 13 residues. The CDR3 coding sequence is TGTGCCAGCAGCCAGACAATCACCTTCGGCTACACCTTC. It specifies CASSQTITFGYTF. Drawing the rest from reference TRBV14 and TRBJ1-2, the complete variable domain is EAGVTQFPSHSVIEKGQTVTLRCDPISGHDNLYWYRRVMGKEIKFLLHFVKESKQDESGMPNNRFLAERTGGTYSTLKVQPAELEDSGVYFCASSQTITFGYTFGSGTRLTVV.

The chain uses TRBV4-3 and TRBJ1-2; D might be TRBD1 (5 bases). The germline V gene encodes CDR1 LGHNA and CDR2 YSLEER. The CDR3 is 17 residues long. V lost 0 bases, J lost 4 bases, and 18 bases lay in between. The DNA for the CDR3 is TGCGCCAGCAGCCAAGACTTGCCGTCGGGGCCAGTCTATGGCTACACCTTC. This sequence encodes CASSQDLPSGPVYGYTF.

This clone was observed once. The chain combines TRBV28 with TRBJ2-5, with 7 bases that match TRBD1. Unmatched junction bases numbered 11, after V lost 5 bases and J lost 5 bases. Germline CDR1 and CDR2: MDHEN and SYDVKM. The CDR3 consists of 15 residues. CDR3 sequence (DNA): TGTGCCAGCAGTCCACCTCCAGGGGGATGGGAGACCCAGTACTTC. This translates into CASSPPPGGWETQYF.

The J gene is TRBJ1-1, the V gene TRBV11-2; D gene unclear. This CDR3 contains 14 residues. The V gene's germline CDR1 is SGHAT and CDR2 FQNNGV. V lost 5 bases and J lost 0, with 10 bases in between. The CDR3 nucleotides are TGTGCCAGCAGCCCTGAGCGGGTGAACACTGAAGCTTTCTTT. Translation gives CASSPERVNTEAFF.

The chain uses TRBV5-1 and TRBJ1-5, with 7 bases that match TRBD1. J lost 6 bases, V lost 7 bases, and 13 bases had no gene match. This CDR3 comprises 15 residues. Germline CDR1 and CDR2: SGHRS and YFSETQ. In nucleotides, the CDR3 is TGCGCCAGCTACACCTACACAGGGGAAAGTCAGCCCCAGCATTTT. Protein: CASYTYTGESQPQHF. The full variable domain, with the rest looked up from reference TRBV5-1 and TRBJ1-5, is KAGVTQTPRYLIKTRGQQVTLSCSPISGHRSVSWYQQTPGQGLQFLFEYFSETQRNKGNFPGRFSGRQFSNSRSEMNVSTLELGDSALYLCASYTYTGESQPQHFGDGTRLSIL.

The chain carries TRBV27 and TRBJ1-2; weak D call: TRBD1 (5 bases). The CDR3 totals 13 residues. Germline V lookup: CDR1 MNHEY, CDR2 SMNVEV (reference sequence). The ends were cut back, 3 bases at V and 7 bases at J, with 12 bases in the middle. CDR3 sequence reads: CASSFSGRGGYTF. CDR3 sequence (DNA): TGTGCCAGCAGTTTTTCGGGGCGGGGTGGCTACACCTTC.

This chain uses TRBV6-6 with TRBJ2-1; 10 bases line up with TRBD2. V trimming: 6 bases; J trimming: 1 base; junction bases outside the gene matches: 6. This CDR3 spans 16 amino acids. Germline V gene data show CDR1 as MNHNY and CDR2 as SVGAGI (reference sequence). For the CDR3, the DNA is TGTGCCAGCAGAGCCGGGACTAGCGATTCCTACAATGAGCAGTTCTTC. It yields the protein CASRAGTSDSYNEQFF.

This clone has a handful of counts. The chain combines TRBV29-1 with TRBJ1-1; D is perhaps TRBD1 (5 bases). V was cut by 3 bases and J by 6 bases, with 23 bases left in between. The CDR3 length is 16 residues. The V gene's germline CDR1 is SQVTM and CDR2 ANQGSEA. In DNA form, the CDR3 reads TGCAGCGTTGAGAGACCGGGACGGAGGTTGAGGTCTGAAGCTTTCTTT. It yields the protein CSVERPGRRLRSEAFF.

J is TRBJ1-1 and V is TRBV5-4, with TRBD1 as a possible D gene (6 bases). This CDR3 is built from 15 residues. Trimming stripped 0 bases from V and 5 bases from J, with 14 bases between. Germline CDR1 SGHNT, CDR2 YYREEE (reference sequence). CDR3 nucleotides: TGTGCCAGCAGCTTGGATTCGGGGGGCAGGACTGAAGCTTTCTTT. Encoded protein: CASSLDSGGRTEAFF.

The rearrangement joins TRBV5-8 to TRBJ1-1; D ambiguous. The germline V and J ends were trimmed by 0 bases and 1 base, with 13 bases remaining between them. CDR3 size: 16 residues. Germline V gives CDR1 SGHTS, CDR2 YDEGEE. This CDR3 is CASSLGASRPNTEAFF. The DNA for the CDR3 is TGTGCCAGCAGCTTGGGAGCTTCTCGTCCGAACACTGAAGCTTTCTTT.

The gene calls are TRBV7-9 and TRBJ2-3; perhaps TRBD2 as D (6 bases). This CDR3 spans 12 amino acids. The germline V and J ends were trimmed by 5 bases and 7 bases, with 10 bases remaining between them. CDR1 and CDR2 (germline): SEHNR, FQNEAQ (reference sequence). This CDR3 reads CASSGDSYTQYF. CDR3 nucleotides: TGTGCCAGCAGCGGGGACTCGTATACGCAGTATTTT.

The rearrangement links TRBV28 to TRBJ1-2; D possibly corresponds to TRBD1 (5 bases). This CDR3 contains 14 residues. Trimming stripped 6 bases from V and 3 bases from J, with 14 bases between. Germline CDR1 is MDHEN and CDR2 is SYDVKM. The CDR3 DNA sequence: TGTGCCAGCAGGGGAGGGACCCCCTACTATGGCTACACCTTC. Translating it yields CASRGGTPYYGYTF.

The chain joins TRBV4-3 to TRBJ2-7, with 7 bases matching TRBD1. Germline V gene data show CDR1 as LGHNA and CDR2 as YSLEER. The CDR3 sequence is 15 residues long. Germline trimming cut 0 bases from V and 5 bases from J; bases unmatched to any gene: 7. Here the CDR3 reads CASSQEEQGFHEQYF. The CDR3 DNA follows: TGCGCCAGCAGCCAAGAGGAACAGGGGTTCCACGAGCAGTACTTC.

This clone was observed a single time. V and J are TRBV7-2 and TRBJ1-2; D remains ambiguous. V was pared by 5 bases and J by 8 bases, with 15 bases between. The CDR3 runs to 13 residues. Per germline, CDR1 SGHTA and CDR2 FQGNSA. In DNA, the CDR3 is TGTGCCAGCAGCCTAGGACTTTTCGAGGGCTACACCTTC. Translating it yields CASSLGLFEGYTF.

The V and J genes are TRBV6-5 and TRBJ2-1; 11 nucleotides match TRBD2. J was trimmed by 4 bases and V by 6 bases; bases with no gene match: 5. In germline, CDR1 is MNHEY, CDR2 SVGAGI. The CDR3 loop spans 15 amino acids. CDR3 DNA: TGTGCCAGCAGGTTGGGACTAGCGGAATACAATGAGCAGTTCTTC. Translating gives CASRLGLAEYNEQFF.

This chain links TRBV5-1 with TRBJ2-3, with D unresolved. CDR1 SGHRS and CDR2 YFSETQ come from the germline V gene. V was pared by 0 bases and J by 6 bases, with 2 bases between. There are 11 residues in the CDR3. Here the CDR3 reads CASSLGDTQYF. Here the CDR3 DNA reads TGCGCCAGCAGCTTGGGGGATACGCAGTATTTT.

V usage is TRBV27 and J usage is TRBJ1-6; possibly TRBD1 for D (5 bases). The length of the CDR3 is 15 residues. The V gene's germline CDR1 is MNHEY and CDR2 SMNVEV (reference sequence). Trimming removed 5 bases at V and 5 bases at J, with 13 bases between. The DNA for the CDR3 is TGTGCCAGCAGTCCAGCAGGGAAGGATAATTCACCCCTCCACTTT. Protein: CASSPAGKDNSPLHF.

The chain is built from TRBV5-1 and TRBJ1-1; D gene uncertain. Germline CDR1 SGHRS, CDR2 YFSETQ. The CDR3 is made up of 14 amino acids. V lost 4 bases, J lost 1 base, and 11 bases lay in between. The CDR3 bases are TGCGCCAGCAGCACCCGGACGGCGAACACTGAAGCTTTCTTT. This sequence encodes CASSTRTANTEAFF.

CDR3 loop: CASTPGEGGGTFRQYF. DNA of the CDR3: TGTGCCAGCACCCCAGGGGAGGGGGGAGGTACCTTCAGGCAGTATTTT. The chain combines TRBV28 with TRBJ2-3; tentative D call: TRBD2 (7 bases). The CDR3 is 16 residues long. Germline CDR1 reads MDHEN; CDR2 reads SYDVKM. V gave up 7 bases and J gave up 11 bases, with 28 bases separating them.

The gene calls are TRBV5-5 and TRBJ1-5; TRBD1 might be the D (6 bases). CDR1 and CDR2 (germline): SGHKS, YYEKEE (reference sequence). V was pared by 0 bases and J by 0 bases, with 13 bases between. The CDR3 covers 17 residues. CDR3 nucleotide sequence: TGTGCCAGCAGCTTGGTCTGGCAGGGGAATAGCAATCAGCCCCAGCATTTT. Protein product: CASSLVWQGNSNQPQHF.

This chain joins TRBV27 and TRBJ1-6; 9 bases map to TRBD1. The trim removed 5 bases at V and 10 bases at J, leaving 6 bases unmatched. Germline V lookup: CDR1 MNHEY, CDR2 SMNVEV (reference sequence). The CDR3 has 14 residues. The CDR3 reads CASSPDRGRSPLHF. As DNA, the CDR3 is TGTGCCAGCAGTCCGGACAGGGGACGGTCACCCCTCCACTTT.